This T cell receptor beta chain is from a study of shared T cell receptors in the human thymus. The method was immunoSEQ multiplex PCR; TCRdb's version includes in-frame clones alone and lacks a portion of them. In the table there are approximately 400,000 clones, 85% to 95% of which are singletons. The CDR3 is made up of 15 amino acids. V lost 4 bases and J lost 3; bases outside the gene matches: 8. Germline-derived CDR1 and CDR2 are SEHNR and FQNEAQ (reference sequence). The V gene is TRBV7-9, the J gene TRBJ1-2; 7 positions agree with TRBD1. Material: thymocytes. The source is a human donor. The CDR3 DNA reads TGTGCCAGCAGCTCTCCAACAGGGGAGGACTATGGCTACACCTTC. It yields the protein CASSSPTGEDYGYTF.